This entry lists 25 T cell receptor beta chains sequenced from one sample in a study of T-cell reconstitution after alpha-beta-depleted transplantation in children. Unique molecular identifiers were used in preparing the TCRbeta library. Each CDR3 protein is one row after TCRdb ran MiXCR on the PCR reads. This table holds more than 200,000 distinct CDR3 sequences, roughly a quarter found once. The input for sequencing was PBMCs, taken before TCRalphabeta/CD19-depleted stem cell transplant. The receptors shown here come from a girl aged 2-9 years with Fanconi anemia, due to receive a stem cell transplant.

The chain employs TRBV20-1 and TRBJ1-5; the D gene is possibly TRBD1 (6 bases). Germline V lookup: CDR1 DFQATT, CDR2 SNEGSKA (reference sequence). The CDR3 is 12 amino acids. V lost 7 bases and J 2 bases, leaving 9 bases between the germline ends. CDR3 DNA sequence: TGCAGTGTAAGGGGGGGCAATCAGCCCCAGCATTTT. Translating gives CSVRGGNQPQHF.

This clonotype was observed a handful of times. CDR3 sequence (DNA): TGCAGCGTGAGGACAGGGGACGAGCAGTACTTC. Protein product: CSVRTGDEQYF. The rearrangement uses TRBV29-1 and TRBJ2-7; 9 positions agree with TRBD1. The V gene end was trimmed by 6 bases and the J gene end by 5 bases; junction bases not matched to a gene: 2. CDR1 is SQVTM, CDR2 ANQGSEA, per germline. The CDR3 has 11 amino acids.

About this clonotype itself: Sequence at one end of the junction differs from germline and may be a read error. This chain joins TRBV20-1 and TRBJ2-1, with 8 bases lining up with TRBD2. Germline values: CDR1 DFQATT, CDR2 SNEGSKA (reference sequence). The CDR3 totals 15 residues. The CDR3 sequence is CSARSGRKAYNEQSF. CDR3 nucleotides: TGCAGTGCTAGGAGCGGGAGAAAGGCCTACAATGAGCAGTCCTTC.

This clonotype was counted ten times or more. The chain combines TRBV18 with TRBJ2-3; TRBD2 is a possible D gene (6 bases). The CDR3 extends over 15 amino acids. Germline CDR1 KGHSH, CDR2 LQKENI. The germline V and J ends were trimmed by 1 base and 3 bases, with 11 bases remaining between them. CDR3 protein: CASSPLRGGTDTQYF. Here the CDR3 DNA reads TGTGCCAGCTCACCACTAAGAGGAGGGACAGATACGCAGTATTTT.

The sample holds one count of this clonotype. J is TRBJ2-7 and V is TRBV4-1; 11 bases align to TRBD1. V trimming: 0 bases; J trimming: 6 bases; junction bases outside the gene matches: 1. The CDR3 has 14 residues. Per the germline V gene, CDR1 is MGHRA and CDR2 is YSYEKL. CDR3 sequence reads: CASSQEGTGGEQYF. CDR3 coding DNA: TGCGCCAGCAGCCAAGAGGGGACAGGGGGCGAGCAGTACTTC.

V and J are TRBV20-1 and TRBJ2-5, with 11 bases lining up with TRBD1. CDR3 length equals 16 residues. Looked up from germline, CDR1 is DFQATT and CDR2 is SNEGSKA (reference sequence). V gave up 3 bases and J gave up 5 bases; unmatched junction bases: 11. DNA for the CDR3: TGCAGTGCTAGTTTTTTAGGGACAGGGGGATTGGAGACCCAGTACTTC. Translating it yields CSASFLGTGGLETQYF.

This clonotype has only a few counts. CDR3 region: CSVLRGREETQYF. The CDR3 DNA follows: TGCAGCGTTCTCAGGGGGCGCGAAGAGACCCAGTACTTC. J is TRBJ2-5 and V is TRBV29-1; 8 positions agree with TRBD1. The V segment lost 5 bases and the J segment 3 bases; nucleotides outside the gene matches: 5. The CDR3 is made up of 13 amino acids. CDR1 is SQVTM, CDR2 ANQGSEA, per germline.

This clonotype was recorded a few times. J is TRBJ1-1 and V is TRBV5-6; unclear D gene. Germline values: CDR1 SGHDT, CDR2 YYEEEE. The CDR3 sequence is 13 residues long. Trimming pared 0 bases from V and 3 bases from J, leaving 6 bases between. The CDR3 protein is CASSLDTYTEAFF. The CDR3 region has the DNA TGTGCCAGCAGCTTGGACACTTACACTGAAGCTTTCTTT.

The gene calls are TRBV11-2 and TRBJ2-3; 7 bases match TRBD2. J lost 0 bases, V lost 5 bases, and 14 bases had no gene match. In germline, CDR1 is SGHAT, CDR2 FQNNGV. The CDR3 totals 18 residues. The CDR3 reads CASSPLADLTSSTDTQYF. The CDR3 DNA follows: TGTGCCAGCAGCCCTCTAGCGGACCTTACTTCTAGCACAGATACGCAGTATTTT.

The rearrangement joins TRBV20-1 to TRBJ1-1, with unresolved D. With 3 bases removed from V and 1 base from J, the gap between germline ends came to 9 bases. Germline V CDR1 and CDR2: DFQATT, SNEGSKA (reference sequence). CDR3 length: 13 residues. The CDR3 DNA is TGCAGTGCTAGGGTGGCAGGGAACACTGAAGCTTTCTTT. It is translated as CSARVAGNTEAFF.

CDR3 amino acids: CASSVPQRGLSYNEQFF. In DNA form, the CDR3 reads TGTGCCAGCAGCGTCCCCCAACGGGGGCTCTCCTACAATGAGCAGTTCTTC. The V gene is TRBV7-8, the J gene TRBJ2-1; perhaps D is TRBD1 or TRBD2 (6 bases each). With 5 bases removed from V and 0 bases from J, the gap between germline ends came to 17 bases. The length of the CDR3 is 17 residues. Germline lookup yields CDR1 SGHVS and CDR2 FQNEAQ.

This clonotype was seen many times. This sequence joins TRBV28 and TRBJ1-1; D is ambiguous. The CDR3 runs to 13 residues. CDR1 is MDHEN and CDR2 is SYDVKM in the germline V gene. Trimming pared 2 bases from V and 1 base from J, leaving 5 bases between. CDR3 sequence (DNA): TGTGCCAGCAGTTTACCGGAGAACACTGAAGCTTTCTTT. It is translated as CASSLPENTEAFF.

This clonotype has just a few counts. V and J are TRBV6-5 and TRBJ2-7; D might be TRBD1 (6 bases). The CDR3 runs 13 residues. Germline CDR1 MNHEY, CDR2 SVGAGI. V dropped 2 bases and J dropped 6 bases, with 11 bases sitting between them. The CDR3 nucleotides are TGTGCCAGCAGTTACGGCAGGGGAGCCGAGCAGTACTTC. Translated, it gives CASSYGRGAEQYF.

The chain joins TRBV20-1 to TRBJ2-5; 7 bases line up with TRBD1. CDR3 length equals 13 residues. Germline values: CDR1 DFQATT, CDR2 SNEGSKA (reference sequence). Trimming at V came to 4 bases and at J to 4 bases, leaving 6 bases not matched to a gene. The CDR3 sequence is CSATYRGGETQYF. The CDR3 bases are TGCAGTGCTACGTACAGGGGCGGAGAGACCCAGTACTTC.

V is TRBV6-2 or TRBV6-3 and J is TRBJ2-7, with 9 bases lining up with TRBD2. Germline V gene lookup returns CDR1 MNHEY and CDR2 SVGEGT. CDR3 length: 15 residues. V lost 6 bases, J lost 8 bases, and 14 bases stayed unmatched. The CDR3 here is CASSPKAAGGSQQYF. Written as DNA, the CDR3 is TGTGCCAGCAGCCCCAAGGCAGCGGGAGGTTCCCAGCAGTACTTC.

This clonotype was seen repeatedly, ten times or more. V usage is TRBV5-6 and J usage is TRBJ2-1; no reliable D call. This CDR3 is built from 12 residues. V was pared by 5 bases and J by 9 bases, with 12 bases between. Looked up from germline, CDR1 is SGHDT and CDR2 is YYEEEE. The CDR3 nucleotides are TGTGCCAGCAGAGACCGGCGGATTGAGCAGTTCTTC. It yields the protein CASRDRRIEQFF. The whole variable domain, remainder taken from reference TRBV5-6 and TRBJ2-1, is DAGVTQSPTHLIKTRGQQVTLRCSPKSGHDTVSWYQQALGQGPQFIFQYYEEEERQRGNFPDRFSGHQFPNYSSELNVNALLLGDSALYLCASRDRRIEQFFGPGTRLTVL.

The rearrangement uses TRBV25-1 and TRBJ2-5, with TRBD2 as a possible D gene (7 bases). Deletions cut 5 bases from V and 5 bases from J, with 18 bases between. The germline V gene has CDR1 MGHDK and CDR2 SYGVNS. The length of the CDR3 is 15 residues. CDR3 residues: CASSLSEGGGETQYF. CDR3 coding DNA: TGTGCCAGCAGTCTCTCGGAGGGAGGGGGGGAGACCCAGTACTTC. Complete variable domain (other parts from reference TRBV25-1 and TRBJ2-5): EADIYQTPRYLVIGTGKKITLECSQTMGHDKMYWYQQDPGMELHLIHYSYGVNSTEKGDLSSESTVSRIRTEHFPLTLESARPSHTSQYLCASSLSEGGGETQYFGPGTRLLVL.

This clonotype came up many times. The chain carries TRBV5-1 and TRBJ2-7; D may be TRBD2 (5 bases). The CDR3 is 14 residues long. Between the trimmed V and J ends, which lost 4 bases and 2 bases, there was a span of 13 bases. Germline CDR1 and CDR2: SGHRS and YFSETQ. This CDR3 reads CASSLGLTTYEQYF. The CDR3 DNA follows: TGCGCCAGCAGCCTAGGACTTACAACCTACGAGCAGTACTTC.

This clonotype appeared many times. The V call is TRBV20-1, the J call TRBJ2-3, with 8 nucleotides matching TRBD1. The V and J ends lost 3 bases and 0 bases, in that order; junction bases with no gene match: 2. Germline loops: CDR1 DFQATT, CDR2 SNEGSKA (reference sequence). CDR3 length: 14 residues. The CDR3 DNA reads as TGCAGTGCTAGCCGGACAGGGAGCACAGATACGCAGTATTTT. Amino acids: CSASRTGSTDTQYF.

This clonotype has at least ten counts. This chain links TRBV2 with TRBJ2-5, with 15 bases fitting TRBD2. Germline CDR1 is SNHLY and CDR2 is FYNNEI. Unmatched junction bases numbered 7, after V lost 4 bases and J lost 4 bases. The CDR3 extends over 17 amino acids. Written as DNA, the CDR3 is TGTGCCAGCAGTGGGGGACTAGCGGGGGGCGCGGGAGAGACCCAGTACTTC. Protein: CASSGGLAGGAGETQYF.

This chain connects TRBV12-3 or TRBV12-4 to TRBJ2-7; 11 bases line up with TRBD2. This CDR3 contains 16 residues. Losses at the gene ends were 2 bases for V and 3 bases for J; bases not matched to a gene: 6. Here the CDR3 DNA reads TGTGCCAGCAGTTTACTAGCGGGAGGTTTCTTCTACGAGCAGTACTTC. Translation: CASSLLAGGFFYEQYF.

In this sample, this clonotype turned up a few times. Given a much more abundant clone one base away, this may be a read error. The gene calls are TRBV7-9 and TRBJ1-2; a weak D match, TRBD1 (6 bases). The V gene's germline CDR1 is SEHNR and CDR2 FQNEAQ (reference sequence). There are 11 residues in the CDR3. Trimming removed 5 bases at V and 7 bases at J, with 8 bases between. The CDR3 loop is CASSLRGGYTF. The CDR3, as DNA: TGTGCCAGCAGCCTCAGGGGTGGCTACACCTTC.

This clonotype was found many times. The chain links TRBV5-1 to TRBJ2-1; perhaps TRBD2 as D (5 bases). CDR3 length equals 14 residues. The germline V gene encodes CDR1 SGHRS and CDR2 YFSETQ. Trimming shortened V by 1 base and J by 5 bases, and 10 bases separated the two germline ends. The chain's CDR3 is CASSLSLANNEQFF. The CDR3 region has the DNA TGCGCCAGCAGCTTGAGCCTAGCAAACAATGAGCAGTTCTTC.

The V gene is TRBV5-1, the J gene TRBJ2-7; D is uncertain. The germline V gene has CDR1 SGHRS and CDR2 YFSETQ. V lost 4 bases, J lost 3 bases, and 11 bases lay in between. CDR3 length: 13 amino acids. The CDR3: CASSGSSSYEQYF. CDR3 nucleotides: TGCGCCAGCAGCGGATCGAGTAGCTACGAGCAGTACTTC.

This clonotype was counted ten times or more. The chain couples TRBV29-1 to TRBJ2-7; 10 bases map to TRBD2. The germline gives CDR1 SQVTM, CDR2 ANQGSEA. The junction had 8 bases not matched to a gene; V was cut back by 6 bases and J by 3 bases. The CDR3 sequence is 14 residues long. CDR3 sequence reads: CSVFGLAGVYEQYF. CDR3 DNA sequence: TGCAGCGTCTTCGGGCTAGCGGGAGTCTACGAGCAGTACTTC.